Each of the 23 T cell receptor beta chains below was sequenced from the same sample in a study of cytomegalovirus exposure and HLA in healthy donors. Some clones are missing from TCRdb's copy, which holds only in-frame ones; the method was immunoSEQ multiplex PCR. Among 150,000 or so clones, approximately 91% were seen once, and the ten largest hold over 3%. Sequencing input: PBMCs. These receptors all come from a woman in her late teens or twenties in good health and CMV-seropositive.

The V gene is TRBV5-6, the J gene TRBJ2-3, with D perhaps matching TRBD2 (6 bases). The CDR3 length is 16 residues. V was pared by 4 bases and J by 6 bases, with 21 bases between. From germline, CDR1 is SGHDT and CDR2 YYEEEE. CDR3 residues: CASSTIPGERFDTQYF. Written as DNA, the CDR3 is TGTGCCAGCAGCACTATCCCGGGGGAAAGGTTTGATACGCAGTATTTT.

In nucleotides, the CDR3 is TGTGCCAGCAGTGAGGGTACTAGCGGGAACAATGAGCAGTTCTTC. It encodes CASSEGTSGNNEQFF. This sequence joins TRBV6-1 and TRBJ2-1; TRBD2 matches 10 bases. V shed 3 bases and J 5 bases; nucleotides not matched to a gene: 4. CDR1 MNHNS and CDR2 SASEGT come from the germline V gene. The CDR3 totals 15 residues.

The rearrangement joins TRBV28 to TRBJ1-5; no definite D call. V dropped 5 bases and J dropped 9 bases, with 17 bases sitting between them. The length of the CDR3 is 14 residues. Per germline, CDR1 MDHEN and CDR2 SYDVKM. The CDR3 nucleotides read TGTGCCAGCAGTCTATTACCGGGCGAGGGGCCCCAGCATTTT. Translation gives CASSLLPGEGPQHF. Together with reference TRBV28 and TRBJ1-5, the CDR3 gives the full variable domain: DVKVTQSSRYLVKRTGEKVFLECVQDMDHENMFWYRQDPGLGLRLIYFSYDVKMKEKGDIPEGYSVSREKKERFSLILESASTNQTSMYLCASSLLPGEGPQHFGDGTRLSIL.

This rearrangement joins TRBV28 to TRBJ1-3; 7 bases align to TRBD1. This CDR3 is built from 14 residues. CDR1 and CDR2 (germline): MDHEN, SYDVKM. Unmatched junction bases numbered 2, after V lost 6 bases and J lost 0 bases. CDR3 residues: CASRTGSSGNTIYF. Here the CDR3 DNA reads TGTGCCAGCAGGACAGGGAGCTCTGGAAACACCATATATTTT.

This clone was seen just once. This chain uses TRBV12-5 with TRBJ1-5, with 8 bases that match TRBD1. The CDR3 is 17 amino acids. Germline trimming cut 6 bases from V and 4 bases from J; bases unmatched to any gene: 14. Germline V gene data show CDR1 as LGHNT and CDR2 as FRNRAP. CDR3 protein: CASGFTSGTGLNQPQHF. The CDR3 bases are TGTGCTAGTGGCTTTACCTCCGGGACAGGCCTAAATCAGCCCCAGCATTTT. Based on the CDR3 plus reference TRBV12-5 and TRBJ1-5, the full variable domain is DARVTQTPRHKVTEMGQEVTMRCQPILGHNTVFWYRQTMMQGLELLAYFRNRAPLDDSGMPKDRFSAEMPDATLATLKIQPSEPRDSAVYFCASGFTSGTGLNQPQHFGDGTRLSIL.

The rearrangement joins TRBV14 to TRBJ2-1; 11 bases are shared with TRBD2. V shed 0 bases, J shed 10 bases, and the junction held 5 bases outside the gene matches. The CDR3 totals 15 residues. Germline V CDR1 and CDR2: SGHDN, FVKESK. This chain's CDR3 is CASSQDLLAGVEQFF. The CDR3 bases are TGTGCCAGCAGCCAAGATTTACTAGCGGGAGTCGAGCAGTTCTTC.

V usage is TRBV25-1 and J usage is TRBJ2-5, with TRBD2 matching 7 bases. With 4 bases clipped from V and 5 bases from J, the junction kept 13 bases outside the gene matches. Germline CDR1 and CDR2: MGHDK and SYGVNS. The CDR3 contains 16 residues. The chain's CDR3 is CASSGDWRGGSETQYF. CDR3 DNA sequence: TGTGCCAGCAGTGGAGATTGGCGGGGAGGGTCTGAGACCCAGTACTTC. Full variable domain (outside the CDR3, taken from reference TRBV25-1 and TRBJ2-5): EADIYQTPRYLVIGTGKKITLECSQTMGHDKMYWYQQDPGMELHLIHYSYGVNSTEKGDLSSESTVSRIRTEHFPLTLESARPSHTSQYLCASSGDWRGGSETQYFGPGTRLLVL.

The rearrangement uses TRBV9 and TRBJ1-2, with D unclear. V was cut by 4 bases and J by 4 bases, with 17 bases left in between. The germline gives CDR1 SGDLS, CDR2 YYNGEE. This CDR3 is built from 15 residues. CDR3 in amino acids: CASSPTAGVGYGYTF. Here the CDR3 DNA reads TGTGCCAGCAGCCCTACCGCCGGGGTGGGCTATGGCTACACCTTC.

The rearrangement links TRBV28 to TRBJ2-2; 9 bases agree with TRBD1. This CDR3 has 17 amino acids. Germline-derived CDR1 and CDR2 are MDHEN and SYDVKM. V trimming: 6 bases; J trimming: 1 base; junction bases outside the gene matches: 9. In DNA, the CDR3 is TGTGCCAGCAGCCGTACCGGGACAGGGAGGAACACCGGGGAGCTGTTTTTT. Translating it yields CASSRTGTGRNTGELFF.

The V and J genes are TRBV7-2 and TRBJ2-1; no clear D gene. Deletions cut 3 bases from V and 8 bases from J, with 20 bases between. CDR1 SGHTA and CDR2 FQGNSA come from the germline V gene. The CDR3 is made up of 16 amino acids. The CDR3 here is CASSLVATPQVYEQFF. Here the CDR3 DNA reads TGTGCCAGCAGCTTGGTTGCAACTCCCCAAGTTTATGAGCAGTTCTTC. The complete variable domain, with remaining parts taken from reference TRBV7-2 and TRBJ2-1, reads GAGVSQSPSNKVTEKGKDVELRCDPISGHTALYWYRQSLGQGLEFLIYFQGNSAPDKSGLPSDRFSAERTGGSVSTLTIQRTQQEDSAVYLCASSLVATPQVYEQFFGPGTRLTVL.

The chain combines TRBV11-3 with TRBJ2-7; D might be TRBD2 (5 bases). V was clipped by 0 bases and J by 0 bases, with 6 bases between them. Germline V CDR1 and CDR2: SGHNT, YENEEA. The CDR3 extends over 14 amino acids. The CDR3 DNA reads TGTGCCAGCAGCTTAGAAGGGAGCTCCTACGAGCAGTACTTC. This translates into CASSLEGSSYEQYF.

The rearrangement links TRBV5-1 to TRBJ2-7; D not certain. The CDR3 covers 14 residues. Trimming took off 1 base at V and 0 bases at J, with 8 bases between the two ends. CDR1 SGHRS and CDR2 YFSETQ come from the germline V gene. CDR3 sequence: CASSLPGGSYEQYF. The CDR3 DNA reads as TGCGCCAGCAGCTTGCCGGGTGGCTCCTACGAGCAGTACTTC. Supplemented by reference TRBV5-1 and TRBJ2-7, the full variable domain reads KAGVTQTPRYLIKTRGQQVTLSCSPISGHRSVSWYQQTPGQGLQFLFEYFSETQRNKGNFPGRFSGRQFSNSRSEMNVSTLELGDSALYLCASSLPGGSYEQYFGPGTRLTVT.

This clone was counted a few times. The chain recombines TRBV4-2 with TRBJ2-1, with TRBD2 matching 13 bases. V shed 2 bases and J 4 bases; nucleotides not matched to a gene: 2. Germline V CDR1 and CDR2: LGHNA, YNFKEQ. CDR3 length: 16 residues. The CDR3 DNA is TGTGCCAGCAGCCAACGGACTAGCGGGAGTTACAATGAGCAGTTCTTC. Translated, it gives CASSQRTSGSYNEQFF.

The chain is built from TRBV5-4 and TRBJ2-2; TRBD1 matches 8 bases. This CDR3 region has 17 residues. In germline, CDR1 is SGHNT, CDR2 YYREEE (reference sequence). J gave up 6 bases and V 5 bases, and 15 bases lay outside the gene matches. CDR3 bases: TGTGCCAGCAGTTCTGCCGACAGGGGCCTCAACGCCGGGGAGCTGTTTTTT. Translated, it gives CASSSADRGLNAGELFF.

This rearrangement joins TRBV10-2 to TRBJ2-1, with TRBD1 as a possible D gene (5 bases). Trimming shortened V by 10 bases and J by 0 bases, and 13 bases separated the two germline ends. Germline V lookup: CDR1 WSHSY, CDR2 SAAADI. This CDR3 has 14 residues. The chain's CDR3 is CATRYRSSYNEQFF. The CDR3 DNA follows: TGCGCCACACGCTACAGGAGCTCCTACAATGAGCAGTTCTTC.

The V gene is TRBV28, the J gene TRBJ2-1; D may be TRBD1 (6 bases). The CDR3 length is 12 residues. Germline V gives CDR1 MDHEN, CDR2 SYDVKM. The V gene lost 7 bases and the J gene lost 10 bases, with 14 bases spanning the gap. CDR3 DNA: TGTGCCAGCAATTCACAGGGAAAGGAGCAGTTCTTC. Translating it yields CASNSQGKEQFF.

The V gene is TRBV7-6, the J gene TRBJ2-5, with a possible D match to TRBD2 (6 bases). The CDR3 is made up of 14 amino acids. V lost 5 bases and J 1 base, leaving 11 bases between the germline ends. CDR1 is SGHVS, CDR2 FNYEAQ, per germline. This CDR3 is CASSTGGVQETQYF. DNA for the CDR3: TGTGCCAGCAGCACCGGCGGGGTCCAAGAGACCCAGTACTTC.

The J gene is TRBJ2-3, the V gene TRBV11-3; no reliable D call. Between the trimmed V and J ends, which lost 1 base and 6 bases, there was a span of 11 bases. The CDR3 consists of 14 residues. The germline V gene has CDR1 SGHNT and CDR2 YENEEA. The CDR3 nucleotides read TGTGCCAGCAGCTTAGCCCTACCCAGGGATACGCAGTATTTT. Amino acids: CASSLALPRDTQYF. The full variable domain, rest sourced from reference TRBV11-3 and TRBJ2-3, is EAGVVQSPRYKIIEKKQPVAFWCNPISGHNTLYWYLQNLGQGPELLIRYENEEAVDDSQLPKDRFSAERLKGVDSTLKIQPAELGDSAVYLCASSLALPRDTQYFGPGTRLTVL.

The chain is built from TRBV28 and TRBJ1-4; 7 nucleotides align to TRBD1. The CDR3 extends over 13 amino acids. Unmatched junction bases numbered 3, after V lost 6 bases and J lost 5 bases. The germline V gene encodes CDR1 MDHEN and CDR2 SYDVKM. The CDR3 sequence is CASRRQGNEKLFF. In nucleotides, the CDR3 is TGTGCCAGCAGAAGACAGGGAAATGAAAAACTGTTTTTT.

This clone was seen more than once but under ten times. V and J are TRBV7-8 and TRBJ2-1; TRBD2 might be the D (6 bases). V shed 3 bases and J shed 1 base, with 7 bases lying between them. Germline CDR1 and CDR2: SGHVS and FQNEAQ. This CDR3 contains 14 residues. CDR3 amino acids: CASSLAGSYNEQFF. In DNA form, the CDR3 reads TGTGCCAGCAGCTTGGCGGGATCCTACAATGAGCAGTTCTTC.

This rearrangement joins TRBV28 to TRBJ2-6, with D possibly TRBD1 on 6 matching bases. The germline gives CDR1 MDHEN, CDR2 SYDVKM. V shed 5 bases and J shed 3 bases, with 11 bases lying between them. CDR3 size: 15 residues. In nucleotides, the CDR3 is TGTGCCAGCAGTCAGGGGTGGGGTGGGGCCAACGTCCTGACTTTC. Its translation: CASSQGWGGANVLTF.

This clone was seen a handful of times. The rearrangement uses TRBV15 and TRBJ1-4; 9 bases map to TRBD1. This CDR3 region has 17 residues. Germline CDR1 reads LNHNV; CDR2 reads YYDKDF (reference sequence). With V trimmed by 3 bases and J by 5 bases, 10 bases remained unmatched. CDR3 coding DNA: TGTGCCACCAGCAGGAGAGGCCCCGGGACAGGGAATGAAAAACTGTTTTTT. This sequence encodes CATSRRGPGTGNEKLFF.

J is TRBJ1-1 and V is TRBV7-9, with D possibly matching TRBD1 (6 bases). V lost 5 bases to trimming and J lost 4 bases, with 11 bases between them. The CDR3 runs to 13 residues. Germline V gives CDR1 SEHNR, CDR2 FQNEAQ (reference sequence). CDR3 residues: CASSLTGPTEAFF. CDR3 coding DNA: TGTGCCAGCAGCCTGACAGGACCCACTGAAGCTTTCTTT.